This TCR beta chain was recovered during a study of T cells in Graves' hyperthyroidism and ophthalmopathy. Study-level points and caveats: Most thyroid-expanded clonotypes above 0.001 were also found in blood.

This clonotype was seen repeatedly, ten times or more. Its antigen is not identified. Amplified TCR beta CDR3 regions came from RNA transcripts. First-round RT-PCR targeting the TCR CDR3 was performed with the HTBI primer set. Each CDR3 protein is one row after TCRdb ran MiXCR on the multiplex PCR reads. The sample has 540,000 or so distinct CDR3 sequences, 15% to 18% seen once. Criteria for exclusion of patients were uncontrolled infection, other autoimmune disease, pregnancy or lactation. The CDR3 has 13 amino acids. Germline CDR1 and CDR2: MNHEY and SVGEGT. Trimming pared 7 bases from V and 0 bases from J, leaving 6 bases between.

This sequence was found in a young woman with Graves' hyperthyroidism. The sequenced sample consisted of blood. This chain joins TRBV6-2 or TRBV6-3 and TRBJ2-2; no clear D. The CDR3 sequence: CASTITNTGELFF. The CDR3 region has the DNA TGTGCCAGCACTATCACGAACACCGGGGAGCTGTTTTTT.